The next 5 T cell receptor beta chains were all read from a single sample in a study of cytomegalovirus exposure and HLA in healthy donors. Primers for the PCR totalled 60 Vbeta and 13 Jbeta. The repertoire was sequenced with immunoSEQ multiplex PCR; TCRdb's copy has only in-frame clones and lacks some. The data hold about 110,000 clones, with roughly 82% observed a single time. Sample: PBMCs. The receptors were sampled from a man in his fifties or sixties in good health and CMV-seronegative.

This clone appeared a single time. The chain has TRBV30 and TRBJ2-1; possible D gene TRBD1, 5 bases. This CDR3 has 14 residues. V gave up 3 bases and J gave up 8 bases, with 17 bases separating them. Looked up from germline, CDR1 is GTSNPN and CDR2 is SVGIG (reference sequence). The CDR3 protein is CAWSRLRGGYEQFF. The CDR3 DNA follows: TGTGCCTGGAGCCGCCTAAGGGGCGGCTATGAGCAGTTCTTC. The variable domain in full, with the rest retrieved from reference TRBV30 and TRBJ2-1, is SQTIHQWPATLVQPVGSPLSLECTVEGTSNPNLYWYRQAAGRGLQLLFYSVGIGQISSEVPQNLSASRPQDRQFILSSKKLLLSDSGFYLCAWSRLRGGYEQFFGPGTRLTVL.

The chain has TRBV11-3 and TRBJ2-3; possibly TRBD2 for D (5 bases). The CDR3 is made up of 13 amino acids. Germline-derived CDR1 and CDR2 are SGHNT and YENEEA. V was clipped by 2 bases and J by 6 bases, with 9 bases between them. The CDR3 spells CASSLNSGDTQYF. The CDR3 DNA follows: TGTGCCAGCAGCTTAAATTCGGGGGATACGCAGTATTTT.

This chain connects TRBV5-8 to TRBJ1-6; 9 nucleotides match TRBD1. The germline V gene has CDR1 SGHTS and CDR2 YDEGEE. V was pared by 4 bases and J by 7 bases, with 9 bases of the junction left unmatched. CDR3 length: 16 amino acids. The CDR3 nucleotides are TGTGCCAGCAGCCCCTCGTGGGGACAGGGAAATTCACCCCTCCACTTT. Its protein is CASSPSWGQGNSPLHF. The entire variable domain, with the rest obtained from reference TRBV5-8 and TRBJ1-6, is as follows: EAGVTQSPTHLIKTRGQQATLRCSPISGHTSVYWYQQALGLGLQFLLWYDEGEERNRGNFPPRFSGRQFPNYSSELNVNALELEDSALYLCASSPSWGQGNSPLHFGNGTRLTVT.

This chain connects TRBV4-1 to TRBJ2-2; D not certain. The CDR3 is 17 residues long. Between the trimmed V and J ends, which lost 0 bases and 4 bases, there was a span of 15 bases. CDR1 MGHRA and CDR2 YSYEKL come from the germline V gene. For the CDR3, the DNA is TGCGCCAGCAGCCAAGAGACCCGACTCTCGAGCACCGGGGAGCTGTTTTTT. Translated, it gives CASSQETRLSSTGELFF.

This sequence joins TRBV29-1 and TRBJ2-7; D uncertain. V was clipped by 3 bases and J by 2 bases, with 14 bases between them. This CDR3 has 14 residues. The germline CDR1 and CDR2 sequences are SQVTM and ANQGSEA. The CDR3 region is CSVEIGQATYEQYF. The CDR3 region has the DNA TGCAGCGTTGAGATTGGGCAAGCCACCTACGAGCAGTACTTC.